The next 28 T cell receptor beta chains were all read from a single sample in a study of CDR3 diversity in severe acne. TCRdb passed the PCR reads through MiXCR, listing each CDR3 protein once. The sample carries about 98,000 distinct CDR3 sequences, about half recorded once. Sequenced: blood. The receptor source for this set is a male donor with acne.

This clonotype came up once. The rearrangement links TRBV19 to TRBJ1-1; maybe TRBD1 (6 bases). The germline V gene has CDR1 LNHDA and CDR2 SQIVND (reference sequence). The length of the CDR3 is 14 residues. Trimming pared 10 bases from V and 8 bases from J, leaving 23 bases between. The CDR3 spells CATIPRGPLGEAFF. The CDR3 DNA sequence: TGTGCCACCATCCCTCGGGGGCCGCTGGGAGAAGCTTTCTTT.

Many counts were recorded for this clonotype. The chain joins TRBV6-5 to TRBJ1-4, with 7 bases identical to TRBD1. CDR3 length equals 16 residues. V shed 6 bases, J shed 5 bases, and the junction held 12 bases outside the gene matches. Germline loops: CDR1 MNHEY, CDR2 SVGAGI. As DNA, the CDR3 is TGTGCCAGCAGCCGTTCCTGGACAGGCCAAAATGAAAAACTGTTTTTT. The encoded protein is CASSRSWTGQNEKLFF.

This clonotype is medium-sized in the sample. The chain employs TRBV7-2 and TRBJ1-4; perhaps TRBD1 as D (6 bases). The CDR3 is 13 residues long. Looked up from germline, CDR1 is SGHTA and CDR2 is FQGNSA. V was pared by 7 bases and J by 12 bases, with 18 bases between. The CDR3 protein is CASTKTGLAELFF. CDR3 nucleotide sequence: TGTGCCAGCACCAAGACAGGCTTGGCTGAACTGTTTTTT.

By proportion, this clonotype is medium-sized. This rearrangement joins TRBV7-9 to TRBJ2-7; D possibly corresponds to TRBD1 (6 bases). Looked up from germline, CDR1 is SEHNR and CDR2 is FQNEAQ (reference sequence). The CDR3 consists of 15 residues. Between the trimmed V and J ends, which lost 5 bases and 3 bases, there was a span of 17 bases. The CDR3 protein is CASSRRGRDNYEQYF. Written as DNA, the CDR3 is TGTGCCAGCAGCCGGCGCGGACGGGACAACTACGAGCAGTACTTC.

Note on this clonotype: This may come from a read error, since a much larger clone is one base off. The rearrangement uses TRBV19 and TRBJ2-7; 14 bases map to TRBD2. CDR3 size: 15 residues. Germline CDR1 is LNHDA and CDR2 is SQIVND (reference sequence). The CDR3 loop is CAGSMAGTSGSRLYF. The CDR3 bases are TGTGCCGGTAGTATGGCTGGGACTAGCGGGAGTAGACTGTACTTC.

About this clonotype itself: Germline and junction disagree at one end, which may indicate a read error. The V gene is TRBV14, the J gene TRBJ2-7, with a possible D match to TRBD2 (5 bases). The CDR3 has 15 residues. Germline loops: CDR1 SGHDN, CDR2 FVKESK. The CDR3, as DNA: TGTGCCAGCAGCCAAGACGCATCGGGAAGATACGAGCGGTACTTC. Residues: CASSQDASGRYERYF.

CDR3 region: CASLQDAEAFF. CDR3 sequence (DNA): TGTGCCAGCTTACAGGACGCTGAAGCTTTCTTT. The V gene is TRBV6-6, the J gene TRBJ1-1; D might be TRBD1 (5 bases). Germline loops: CDR1 MNHNY, CDR2 SVGAGI (reference sequence). The CDR3 covers 11 residues. With 8 bases removed from V and 6 bases from J, the gap between germline ends came to 10 bases.

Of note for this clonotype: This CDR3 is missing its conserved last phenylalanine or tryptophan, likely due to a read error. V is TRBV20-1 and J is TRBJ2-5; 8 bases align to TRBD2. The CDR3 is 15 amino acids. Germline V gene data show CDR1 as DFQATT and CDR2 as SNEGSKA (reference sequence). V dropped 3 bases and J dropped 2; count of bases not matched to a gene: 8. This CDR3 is CSASTVRGDQETQYL. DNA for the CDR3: TGCAGTGCTAGCACTGTGCGGGGGGATCAAGAGACCCAGTACCTC.

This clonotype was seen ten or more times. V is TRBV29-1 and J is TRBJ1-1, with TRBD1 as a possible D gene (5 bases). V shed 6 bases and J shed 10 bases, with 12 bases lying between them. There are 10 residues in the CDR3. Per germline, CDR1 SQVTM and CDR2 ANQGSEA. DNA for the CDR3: TGCAGCGTGTCAGGGAATAGAGCTTTCTTT. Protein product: CSVSGNRAFF.

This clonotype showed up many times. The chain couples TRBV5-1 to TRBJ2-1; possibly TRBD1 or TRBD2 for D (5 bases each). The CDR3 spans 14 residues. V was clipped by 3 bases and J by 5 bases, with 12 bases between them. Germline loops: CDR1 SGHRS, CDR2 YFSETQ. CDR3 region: CASSWGSGDNEQFF. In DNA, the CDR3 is TGCGCCAGCAGCTGGGGGTCCGGTGACAATGAGCAGTTCTTC.

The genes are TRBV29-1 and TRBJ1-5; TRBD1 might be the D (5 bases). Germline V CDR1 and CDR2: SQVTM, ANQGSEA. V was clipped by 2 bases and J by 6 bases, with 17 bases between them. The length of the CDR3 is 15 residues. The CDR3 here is CSVESGGLGAQPQHF. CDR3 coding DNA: TGCAGCGTTGAATCTGGGGGGTTAGGTGCTCAGCCCCAGCATTTT.

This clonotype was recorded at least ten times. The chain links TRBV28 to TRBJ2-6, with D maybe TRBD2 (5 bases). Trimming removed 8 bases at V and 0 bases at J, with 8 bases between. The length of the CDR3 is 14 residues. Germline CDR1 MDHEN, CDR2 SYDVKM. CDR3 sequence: CASGLISGANVLTF. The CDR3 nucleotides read TGTGCCAGCGGACTCATCTCTGGGGCCAACGTCCTGACTTTC.

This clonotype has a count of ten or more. For the CDR3, the DNA is TGTGCCAGCAGCTCCCGGGGAGGGGGTCAGCCCCAGCATTTT. Translation gives CASSSRGGGQPQHF. This chain links TRBV7-2 with TRBJ1-5, with D possibly TRBD1 on 6 matching bases. V lost 4 bases, J lost 6 bases, and 13 bases lay in between. There are 14 residues in the CDR3. Germline CDR1 is SGHTA and CDR2 is FQGNSA.

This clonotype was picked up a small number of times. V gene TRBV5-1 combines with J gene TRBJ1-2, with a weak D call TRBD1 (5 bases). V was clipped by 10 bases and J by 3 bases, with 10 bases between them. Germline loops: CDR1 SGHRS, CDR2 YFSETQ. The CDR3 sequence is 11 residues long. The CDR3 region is CACWDDYGYTF. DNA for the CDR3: TGCGCCTGCTGGGACGACTATGGCTACACCTTC.

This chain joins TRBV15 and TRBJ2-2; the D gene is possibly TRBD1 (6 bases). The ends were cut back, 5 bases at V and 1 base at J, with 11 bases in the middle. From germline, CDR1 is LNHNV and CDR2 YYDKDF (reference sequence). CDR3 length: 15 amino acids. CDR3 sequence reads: CATSSRDMNTGELFF. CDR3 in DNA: TGTGCCACCAGCTCCCGGGACATGAACACCGGGGAGCTGTTTTTT.

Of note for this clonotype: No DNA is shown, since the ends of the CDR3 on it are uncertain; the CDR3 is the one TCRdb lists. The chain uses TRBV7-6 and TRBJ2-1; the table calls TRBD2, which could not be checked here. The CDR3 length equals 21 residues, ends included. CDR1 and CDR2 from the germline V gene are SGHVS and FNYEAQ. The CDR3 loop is CASSFYICSAREPIYFYEQFF.

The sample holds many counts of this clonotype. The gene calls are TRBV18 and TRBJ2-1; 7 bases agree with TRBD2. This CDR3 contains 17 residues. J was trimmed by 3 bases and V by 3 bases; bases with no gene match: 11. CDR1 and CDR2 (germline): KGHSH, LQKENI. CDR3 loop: CASSPPRVGGFYNEQFF. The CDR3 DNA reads TGTGCCAGCTCACCCCCTCGAGTGGGAGGGTTCTACAATGAGCAGTTCTTC.

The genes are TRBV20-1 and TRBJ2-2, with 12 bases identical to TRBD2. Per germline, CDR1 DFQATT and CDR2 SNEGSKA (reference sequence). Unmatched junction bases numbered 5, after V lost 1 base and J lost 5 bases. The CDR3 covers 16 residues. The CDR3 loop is CSARGLAGGQTGELFF. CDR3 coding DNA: TGCAGTGCTAGAGGGCTAGCGGGAGGGCAGACCGGGGAGCTGTTTTTT.

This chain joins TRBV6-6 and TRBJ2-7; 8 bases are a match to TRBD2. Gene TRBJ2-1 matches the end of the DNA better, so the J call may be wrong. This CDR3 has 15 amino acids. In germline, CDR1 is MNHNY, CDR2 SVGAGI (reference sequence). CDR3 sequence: CASSWTGGLGNEQFF. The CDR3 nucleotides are TGTGCCAGCAGTTGGACGGGGGGGTTGGGAAATGAGCAGTTCTTC.

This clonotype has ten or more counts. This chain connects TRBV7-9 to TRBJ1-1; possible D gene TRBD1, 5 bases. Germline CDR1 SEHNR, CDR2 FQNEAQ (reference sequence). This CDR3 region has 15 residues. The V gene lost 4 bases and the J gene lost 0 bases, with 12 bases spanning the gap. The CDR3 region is CASSYGATVNTEAFF. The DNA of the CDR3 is TGTGCCAGCAGCTATGGGGCGACGGTGAACACTGAAGCTTTCTTT.

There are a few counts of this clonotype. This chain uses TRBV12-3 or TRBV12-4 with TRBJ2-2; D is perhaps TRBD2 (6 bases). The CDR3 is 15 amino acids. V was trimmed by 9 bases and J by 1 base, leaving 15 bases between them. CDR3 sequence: CASLGGTGNTGELFF. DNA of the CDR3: TGTGCCAGTCTGGGAGGCACGGGGAACACCGGGGAGCTGTTTTTT.

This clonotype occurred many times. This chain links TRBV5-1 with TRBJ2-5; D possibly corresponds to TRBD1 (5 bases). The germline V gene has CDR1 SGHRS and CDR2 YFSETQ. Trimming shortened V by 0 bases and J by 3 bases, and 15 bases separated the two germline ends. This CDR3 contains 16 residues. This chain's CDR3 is CASSLAIRVQEETQYF. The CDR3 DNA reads TGCGCCAGCAGCTTGGCCATCAGGGTGCAGGAAGAGACCCAGTACTTC.

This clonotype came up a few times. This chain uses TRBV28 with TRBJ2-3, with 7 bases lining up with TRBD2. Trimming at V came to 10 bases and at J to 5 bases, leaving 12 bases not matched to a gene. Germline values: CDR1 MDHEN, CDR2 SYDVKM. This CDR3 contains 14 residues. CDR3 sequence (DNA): TGTGCCACCTCAACGAGCGGGATAGGAGATACGCAGTATTTT. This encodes CATSTSGIGDTQYF.

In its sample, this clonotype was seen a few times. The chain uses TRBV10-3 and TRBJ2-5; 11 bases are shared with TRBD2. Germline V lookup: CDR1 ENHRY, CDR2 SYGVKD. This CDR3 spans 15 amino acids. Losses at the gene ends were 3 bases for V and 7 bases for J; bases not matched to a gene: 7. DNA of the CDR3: TGTGCCATCAGTGAAACTAGCGGGAGTGTCGGGACCCAGTACTTC. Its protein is CAISETSGSVGTQYF.

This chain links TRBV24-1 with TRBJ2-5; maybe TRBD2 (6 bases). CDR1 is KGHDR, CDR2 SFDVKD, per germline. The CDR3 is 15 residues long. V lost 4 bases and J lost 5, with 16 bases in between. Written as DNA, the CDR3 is TGTGCCACCAGTGACCCCGGGGGATCTAGTGAGACCCAGTACTTC. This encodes CATSDPGGSSETQYF.

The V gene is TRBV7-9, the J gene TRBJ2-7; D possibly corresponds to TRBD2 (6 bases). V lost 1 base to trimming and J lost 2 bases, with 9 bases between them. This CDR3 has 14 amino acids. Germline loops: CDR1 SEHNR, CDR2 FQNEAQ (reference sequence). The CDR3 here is CASSLGGVAYEQYF. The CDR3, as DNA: TGTGCCAGCAGCTTAGGGGGGGTTGCCTACGAGCAGTACTTC.

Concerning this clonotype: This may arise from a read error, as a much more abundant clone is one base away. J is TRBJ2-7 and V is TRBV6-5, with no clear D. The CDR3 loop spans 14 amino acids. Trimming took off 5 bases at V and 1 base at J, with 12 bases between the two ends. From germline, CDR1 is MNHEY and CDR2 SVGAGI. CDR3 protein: CASSPRYDSYEQYF. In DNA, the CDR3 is TGTGCCAGCAGTCCCCGTTACGATTCCTACGAGCAGTACTTC.

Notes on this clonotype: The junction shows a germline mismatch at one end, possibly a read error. The chain's CDR3 is CTSSANYGYTF. The DNA of the CDR3 is TGTACCAGCAGTGCTAACTATGGCTACACCTTC. This chain connects TRBV2 to TRBJ1-2; D remains ambiguous. The CDR3 runs 11 residues. Germline CDR1 SNHLY, CDR2 FYNNEI.